These 32 T cell receptor beta chains came from one sample sequenced in a study of T cell clonotyping in hematopoietic cell transplantation (dated by TCRdb to about 2021). The library was prepared using the immunoSEQ multiplex PCR assay. TCRdb carries this immuneACCESS record with in-frame sequences only. Its versions omit some clonotypes, under half of them owing to an unresolved V gene in the studies checked, with the rest unexplained. In all, the sample holds around 14,000 clones, and about 60% of those were seen once. The leading ten clones occupy approximately 9.8% of the sample. Sequencing was carried out using PBMCs. The receptors stem from a human donor who either received an allogeneic hematopoietic cell transplant for a myeloid malignancy or was a related donor (not recorded which). Some clones in this sample may be carry-over from other donors' samples.

This chain connects TRBV5-6 to TRBJ2-2, with a weak D call TRBD2 (5 bases). The CDR3 length is 15 residues. CDR1 and CDR2 (germline): SGHDT, YYEEEE. V was cut by 2 bases and J by 7 bases, with 15 bases left in between. The CDR3 DNA sequence: TGTGCCAGCAGCTTTTTCGGCGCTAGCCACGGGGAGCTGTTTTTT. Its translation is CASSFFGASHGELFF.

The chain couples TRBV6-5 to TRBJ1-3; a weak D match, TRBD1 (6 bases). The germline CDR1 and CDR2 sequences are MNHEY and SVGAGI. The length of the CDR3 is 15 residues. V lost 6 bases, J lost 1 base, and 13 bases lay in between. CDR3 residues: CASRGRGLSGNTIYF. The CDR3 bases are TGTGCCAGCAGAGGCAGGGGCCTTTCTGGAAACACCATATATTTT.

The J gene is TRBJ2-1, the V gene TRBV7-2; TRBD1 matches at 7 bases. CDR3 length equals 12 residues. V was pared by 6 bases and J by 6 bases, with 2 bases of the junction left unmatched. The V gene's germline CDR1 is SGHTA and CDR2 FQGNSA. Here the CDR3 DNA reads TGTGCCAGCAGGACAGGGTCCAATGAGCAGTTCTTC. Protein: CASRTGSNEQFF. The full variable domain, in which reference TRBV7-2 and TRBJ2-1 provide the parts outside the CDR3, is GAGVSQSPSNKVTEKGKDVELRCDPISGHTALYWYRQSLGQGLEFLIYFQGNSAPDKSGLPSDRFSAERTGGSVSTLTIQRTQQEDSAVYLCASRTGSNEQFFGPGTRLTVL.

V gene TRBV4-1 combines with J gene TRBJ1-2; D call uncertain. Germline values: CDR1 MGHRA, CDR2 YSYEKL. The V end lost 4 bases, the J end lost 3 bases, and 12 bases lay between the germline ends. The CDR3 has 14 residues. The CDR3 protein is CASSPNEDYYGYTF. The CDR3 DNA sequence: TGCGCCAGCAGCCCAAACGAGGACTACTATGGCTACACCTTC.

The J gene is TRBJ2-3, the V gene TRBV5-8, with TRBD1 matching over 7 bases. Germline V gives CDR1 SGHTS, CDR2 YDEGEE. The CDR3 totals 14 residues. Unmatched junction bases numbered 3, after V lost 4 bases and J lost 1 base. This CDR3 is CASSRGQGTDTQYF. CDR3 DNA sequence: TGTGCCAGCAGCAGAGGACAGGGCACAGATACGCAGTATTTT.

This clone was recorded only once. The rearrangement links TRBV7-9 to TRBJ1-2, with D unclear. The germline V and J ends were trimmed by 3 bases and 4 bases, with 12 bases remaining between them. This CDR3 is built from 14 residues. Germline-derived CDR1 and CDR2 are SEHNR and FQNEAQ (reference sequence). The CDR3 reads CASSLEGRSYGYTF. The DNA for the CDR3 is TGTGCCAGCAGCTTGGAGGGCAGGAGCTATGGCTACACCTTC.

The V and J genes are TRBV7-2 and TRBJ1-5; D ambiguous. Germline V CDR1 and CDR2: SGHTA, FQGNSA. This CDR3 spans 15 amino acids. Trimming pared 5 bases from V and 1 base from J, leaving 12 bases between. CDR3 sequence reads: CASSREGFSNQPQHF. The CDR3 nucleotides are TGTGCCAGCAGCCGGGAGGGCTTCAGCAATCAGCCCCAGCATTTT.

CDR3 nucleotides: TGTGCCTGGAGCCTAGAGCTGAACACTGAAGCTTTCTTT. This translates into CAWSLELNTEAFF. The chain employs TRBV30 and TRBJ1-1; D is ambiguous. The V and J ends lost 3 bases and 0 bases respectively, with 8 bases between them. The V gene's germline CDR1 is GTSNPN and CDR2 SVGIG (reference sequence). This CDR3 has 13 amino acids.

This clone has just a few counts. CDR3 region: CASSVTGYNSPLHF. The CDR3, as DNA: TGTGCCAGCAGCGTAACGGGGTATAATTCACCCCTCCACTTT. The gene calls are TRBV9 and TRBJ1-6, with D unresolved. CDR3 length equals 14 residues. V was shortened by 1 base and J by 4 bases, with 6 bases between the two germline ends. CDR1 and CDR2 from the germline V gene are SGDLS and YYNGEE. Full variable domain (outside the CDR3, taken from reference TRBV9 and TRBJ1-6): DSGVTQTPKHLITATGQRVTLRCSPRSGDLSVYWYQQSLDQGLQFLIQYYNGEERAKGNILERFSAQQFPDLHSELNLSSLELGDSALYFCASSVTGYNSPLHFGNGTRLTVT.

This clone came up a few times. This chain connects TRBV14 to TRBJ1-1; no reliable D call. There are 15 residues in the CDR3. Per the germline V gene, CDR1 is SGHDN and CDR2 is FVKESK. Trimming stripped 1 base from V and 7 bases from J, with 16 bases between. Here the CDR3 reads CASSQVYKYGNEAFF. The CDR3 DNA is TGTGCCAGCAGCCAAGTATACAAGTACGGAAATGAAGCTTTCTTT.

The chain employs TRBV6-5 and TRBJ1-4; D remains unclear. Germline-derived CDR1 and CDR2 are MNHEY and SVGAGI. The CDR3 spans 12 residues. The ends were cut back, 6 bases at V and 8 bases at J, with 10 bases in the middle. The CDR3 DNA reads TGTGCCAGCAGAAATGATGAAGAAAAACTGTTTTTT. Amino acids: CASRNDEEKLFF.

This clone was seen more than once but under ten times. This rearrangement joins TRBV30 to TRBJ1-2; 10 bases line up with TRBD1. V gave up 1 base and J gave up 4 bases; unmatched junction bases: 6. Per the germline V gene, CDR1 is GTSNPN and CDR2 is SVGIG (reference sequence). The CDR3 contains 15 residues. The CDR3 region has the DNA TGTGCCTGGAGTGCAAAGACAGGGGGCGGCTATGGCTACACCTTC. Protein product: CAWSAKTGGGYGYTF. The full variable domain, rest sourced from reference TRBV30 and TRBJ1-2, is SQTIHQWPATLVQPVGSPLSLECTVEGTSNPNLYWYRQAAGRGLQLLFYSVGIGQISSEVPQNLSASRPQDRQFILSSKKLLLSDSGFYLCAWSAKTGGGYGYTFGSGTRLTVV.

V is TRBV30 and J is TRBJ1-6, with D tentatively TRBD1 (6 bases). The CDR3 consists of 13 residues. The germline CDR1 and CDR2 sequences are GTSNPN and SVGIG (reference sequence). The germline V and J ends were trimmed by 0 bases and 7 bases, with 7 bases remaining between them. The CDR3 region has the DNA TGTGCCTGGAGTGTTACAGGGAATTCACCCCTCCACTTT. It encodes CAWSVTGNSPLHF.

V and J are TRBV5-4 and TRBJ1-5, with D unclear. The ends were cut back, 4 bases at V and 5 bases at J, with 10 bases in the middle. The CDR3 sequence is 13 residues long. Germline CDR1 SGHNT, CDR2 YYREEE (reference sequence). This CDR3 reads CASSPDGDQPQHF. The CDR3 coding sequence is TGTGCCAGCAGCCCGGACGGGGATCAGCCCCAGCATTTT.

This clone was seen a few times. The chain employs TRBV6-1 and TRBJ2-7; TRBD1 aligns across 11 bases. Germline CDR1 MNHNS, CDR2 SASEGT. With V trimmed by 1 base and J by 4 bases, 3 bases remained unmatched. CDR3 size: 15 residues. Here the CDR3 reads CASSEVGQGAYEQYF. The CDR3 region has the DNA TGTGCCAGCAGTGAAGTTGGACAGGGGGCTTACGAGCAGTACTTC.

In regard to this clone: One end of the junction does not line up with germline, which may come from a read error. The rearrangement joins TRBV7-7 to TRBJ1-1; D is undetermined. The germline V gene encodes CDR1 SSHAT and CDR2 FNYEAQ (reference sequence). This CDR3 is 15 amino acids long. CDR3 loop: CASSLVGALGTEAFF. DNA of the CDR3: TGTGCTAGCAGCTTAGTGGGCGCCTTGGGGACTGAAGCTTTCTTT.

The chain links TRBV7-6 to TRBJ2-3; 8 bases align to TRBD1. Germline CDR1 reads SGHVS; CDR2 reads FNYEAQ. This CDR3 is 15 amino acids long. V gave up 6 bases and J gave up 5 bases; unmatched junction bases: 10. CDR3 sequence (DNA): TGTGCCAGCAGACGTGGGACAGGACCAGGAGATACGCAGTATTTT. Translating gives CASRRGTGPGDTQYF. Drawing the rest from reference TRBV7-6 and TRBJ2-3, the complete variable domain is GAGVSQSPRYKVTKRGQDVALRCDPISGHVSLYWYRQALGQGPEFLTYFNYEAQQDKSGLPNDRFSAERPEGSISTLTIQRTEQRDSAMYRCASRRGTGPGDTQYFGPGTRLTVL.

The chain joins TRBV30 to TRBJ2-7; TRBD2 agrees at 7 bases. J gave up 7 bases and V 4 bases, and 7 bases lay outside the gene matches. The CDR3 has 12 amino acids. CDR1 and CDR2 from the germline V gene are GTSNPN and SVGIG (reference sequence). The CDR3 is CAWMAGGWEQYF. CDR3 coding DNA: TGTGCCTGGATGGCCGGGGGGTGGGAGCAGTACTTC.

The chain uses TRBV28 and TRBJ1-1, with D unclear. Germline V lookup: CDR1 MDHEN, CDR2 SYDVKM. V gave up 6 bases and J gave up 0 bases, with 23 bases separating them. The CDR3 loop spans 18 amino acids. CDR3 region: CASRPGLGNPLMNTEAFF. The CDR3 coding sequence is TGTGCCAGCAGACCCGGACTGGGAAACCCATTGATGAACACTGAAGCTTTCTTT.

This clone was detected once. The genes are TRBV6-6 and TRBJ1-2; TRBD1 might be the D (5 bases). Germline V gene sequence: CDR1 MNHNY, CDR2 SVGAGI (reference sequence). Trimming left V 5 bases short and J 4 bases short, with 17 bases between. CDR3 length equals 15 residues. Here the CDR3 reads CASSASGLSFYGYTF. The CDR3 region has the DNA TGTGCCAGCAGTGCGTCGGGGCTCAGTTTCTATGGCTACACCTTC.

The V gene is TRBV25-1, the J gene TRBJ1-1; TRBD1 might be the D (5 bases). The CDR3 is 12 residues long. Trimming pared 6 bases from V and 5 bases from J, leaving 10 bases between. CDR1 and CDR2 (germline): MGHDK, SYGVNS. The CDR3 DNA sequence: TGTGCCAGCAGCGAAAGGGGTACTGAAGCTTTCTTT. This codes for CASSERGTEAFF. The full variable domain, rest sourced from reference TRBV25-1 and TRBJ1-1, is EADIYQTPRYLVIGTGKKITLECSQTMGHDKMYWYQQDPGMELHLIHYSYGVNSTEKGDLSSESTVSRIRTEHFPLTLESARPSHTSQYLCASSERGTEAFFGQGTRLTVV.

This clone is medium-sized (0.01 to 0.1%) within its sample. The chain links TRBV29-1 to TRBJ2-7; perhaps TRBD2 as D (5 bases). The CDR3 is 15 amino acids. Germline values: CDR1 SQVTM, CDR2 ANQGSEA. Trimming cost V 7 bases and J 2 bases, with 21 bases left between them. The CDR3 DNA reads as TGCAGCGCGGACTCCGGGGAGACGAACCCCTACGAGCAGTACTTC. Amino acids: CSADSGETNPYEQYF.

CDR3 sequence: CASRGESNQPQHF. CDR3 DNA: TGTGCCAGCAGGGGGGAAAGCAATCAGCCCCAGCATTTT. V usage is TRBV6-5 and J usage is TRBJ1-5, with D maybe TRBD1 (5 bases). CDR1 and CDR2 (germline): MNHEY, SVGAGI. The CDR3 consists of 13 residues. The V end was cut by 6 bases, the J end by 1 base, with 7 bases between.

This clone was seen just once. The chain couples TRBV30 to TRBJ2-2; 7 bases match TRBD2. Germline trimming cut 1 base from V and 4 bases from J; bases unmatched to any gene: 9. The CDR3 consists of 16 residues. In germline, CDR1 is GTSNPN, CDR2 SVGIG (reference sequence). The CDR3 DNA reads as TGTGCCTGGAGTGGGGGATGGGGGGGAGGCACCGGGGAGCTGTTTTTT. It encodes CAWSGGWGGGTGELFF.

V usage is TRBV5-6 and J usage is TRBJ1-2; weak D call: TRBD1 (5 bases). This CDR3 has 13 residues. CDR1 is SGHDT, CDR2 YYEEEE, per germline. V was pared by 4 bases and J by 5 bases, with 12 bases between. CDR3 loop: CASSADTLYGYTF. In DNA form, the CDR3 reads TGTGCCAGCAGCGCGGACACACTATATGGCTACACCTTC.

V usage is TRBV7-2 and J usage is TRBJ1-3, with D uncertain. With 0 bases removed from V and 1 base from J, the gap between germline ends came to 4 bases. The CDR3 covers 14 residues. Germline assignment: CDR1 SGHTA and CDR2 FQGNSA. CDR3 residues: CASSLAGSGNTIYF. The CDR3 region has the DNA TGTGCCAGCAGCTTAGCGGGGTCTGGAAACACCATATATTTT.

This chain links TRBV29-1 with TRBJ1-1; D is unclear. The length of the CDR3 is 15 residues. Germline V gene sequence: CDR1 SQVTM, CDR2 ANQGSEA. V shed 4 bases and J shed 4 bases, with 19 bases lying between them. The CDR3 protein is CSVATLVGLGTEAFF. The CDR3 DNA reads as TGCAGCGTTGCTACCTTGGTAGGGCTCGGCACTGAAGCTTTCTTT.

The J gene is TRBJ1-2, the V gene TRBV29-1; a possible D gene is TRBD1 (5 bases). The CDR3 runs 13 residues. The V end was cut by 2 bases, the J end by 3 bases, with 10 bases between. The germline CDR1 and CDR2 sequences are SQVTM and ANQGSEA. The CDR3 region is CSVELGPDYGYTF. The CDR3 nucleotides are TGCAGCGTTGAATTGGGACCGGACTATGGCTACACCTTC.

The V and J genes are TRBV30 and TRBJ1-6; D is ambiguous. Germline V gene lookup returns CDR1 GTSNPN and CDR2 SVGIG (reference sequence). The CDR3 is 11 residues long. V shed 1 base and J shed 6 bases, with 1 base lying between them. The CDR3 region is CAWSANSPLHF. In DNA, the CDR3 is TGTGCCTGGAGTGCTAATTCACCCCTCCACTTT.

The chain combines TRBV6-5 with TRBJ1-5; TRBD1 is a possible D gene (6 bases). Trimming shortened V by 5 bases and J by 7 bases, and 12 bases separated the two germline ends. Germline V gives CDR1 MNHEY, CDR2 SVGAGI. The CDR3 totals 13 residues. CDR3 nucleotide sequence: TGTGCCAGCAGTGGCCACAGGGACCAGCCCCAGCATTTT. Translating it yields CASSGHRDQPQHF.

The V gene is TRBV4-3, the J gene TRBJ1-2; D may be TRBD1 (6 bases). Trimming cost V 0 bases and J 5 bases, with 10 bases left between them. Germline V lookup: CDR1 LGHNA, CDR2 YSLEER. The CDR3 has 14 amino acids. CDR3 region: CASSQDAGAYGYTF. CDR3 in DNA: TGCGCCAGCAGCCAAGATGCGGGGGCGTATGGCTACACCTTC.

The sample holds one count of this clone. The chain uses TRBV30 and TRBJ1-4, with D possibly TRBD1 on 5 matching bases. Trimming took 4 bases from V and 6 from J, leaving 21 bases between them. This CDR3 contains 16 residues. Germline CDR1 is GTSNPN and CDR2 is SVGIG (reference sequence). The CDR3 here is CAWNKGRGGSYEKLFF. DNA of the CDR3: TGTGCCTGGAATAAGGGGCGGGGAGGTTCCTATGAAAAACTGTTTTTT.